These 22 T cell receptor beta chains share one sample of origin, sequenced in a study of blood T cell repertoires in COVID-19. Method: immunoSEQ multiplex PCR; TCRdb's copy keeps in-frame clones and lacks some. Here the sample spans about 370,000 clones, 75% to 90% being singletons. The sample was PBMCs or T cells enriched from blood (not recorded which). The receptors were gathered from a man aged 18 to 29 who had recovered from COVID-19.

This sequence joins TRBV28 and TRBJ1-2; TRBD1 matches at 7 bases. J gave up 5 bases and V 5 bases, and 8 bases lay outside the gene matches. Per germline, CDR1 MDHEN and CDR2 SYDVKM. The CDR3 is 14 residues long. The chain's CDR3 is CASSTPDRYYGYTF. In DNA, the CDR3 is TGTGCCAGCAGTACCCCGGACAGGTATTATGGCTACACCTTC.

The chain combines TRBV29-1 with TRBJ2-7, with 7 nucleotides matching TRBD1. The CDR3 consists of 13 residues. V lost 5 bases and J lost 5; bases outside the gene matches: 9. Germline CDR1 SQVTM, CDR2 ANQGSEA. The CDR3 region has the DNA TGCAGCGTTCGTGGGCAGGGGGTAAACGAGCAGTACTTC. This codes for CSVRGQGVNEQYF.

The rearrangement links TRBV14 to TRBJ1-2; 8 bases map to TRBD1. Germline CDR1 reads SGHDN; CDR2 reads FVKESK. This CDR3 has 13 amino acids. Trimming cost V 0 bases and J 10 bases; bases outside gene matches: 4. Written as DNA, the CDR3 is TGTGCCAGCAGCCAAGATTGGCAGGGGGCCTACACCTTC. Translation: CASSQDWQGAYTF.

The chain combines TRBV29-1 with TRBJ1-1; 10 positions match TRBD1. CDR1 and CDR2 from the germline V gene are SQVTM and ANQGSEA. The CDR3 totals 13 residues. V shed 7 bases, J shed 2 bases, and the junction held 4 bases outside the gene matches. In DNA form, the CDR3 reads TGCAGCGGGGACAGGGGCCCTAACACTGAAGCTTTCTTT. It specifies CSGDRGPNTEAFF.

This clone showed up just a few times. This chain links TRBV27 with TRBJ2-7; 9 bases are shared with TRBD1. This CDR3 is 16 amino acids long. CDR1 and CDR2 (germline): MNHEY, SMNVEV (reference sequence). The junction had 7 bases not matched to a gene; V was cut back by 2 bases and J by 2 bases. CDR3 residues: CASSLKGQGPTYEQYF. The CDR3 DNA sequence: TGTGCCAGCAGTTTAAAGGGACAGGGCCCAACCTACGAGCAGTACTTC.

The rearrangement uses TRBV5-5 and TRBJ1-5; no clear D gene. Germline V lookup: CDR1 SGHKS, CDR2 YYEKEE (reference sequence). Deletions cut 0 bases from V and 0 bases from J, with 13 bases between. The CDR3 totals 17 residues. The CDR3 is CASSLGLRDHSNQPQHF. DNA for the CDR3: TGTGCCAGCAGCTTGGGACTGCGAGATCATAGCAATCAGCCCCAGCATTTT. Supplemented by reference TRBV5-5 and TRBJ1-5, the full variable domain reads DAGVTQSPTHLIKTRGQQVTLRCSPISGHKSVSWYQQVLGQGPQFIFQYYEKEERGRGNFPDRFSARQFPNYSSELNVNALLLGDSALYLCASSLGLRDHSNQPQHFGDGTRLSIL.

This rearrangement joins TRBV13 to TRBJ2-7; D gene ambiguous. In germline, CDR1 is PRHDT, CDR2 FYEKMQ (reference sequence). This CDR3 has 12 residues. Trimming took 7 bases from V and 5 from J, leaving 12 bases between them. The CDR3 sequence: CASTLVGHEQYF. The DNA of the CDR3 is TGTGCCAGCACCCTCGTGGGCCACGAGCAGTACTTC. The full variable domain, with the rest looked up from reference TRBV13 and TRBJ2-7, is AAGVIQSPRHLIKEKRETATLKCYPIPRHDTVYWYQQGPGQDPQFLISFYEKMQSDKGSIPDRFSAQQFSDYHSELNMSSLELGDSALYFCASTLVGHEQYFGPGTRLTVT.

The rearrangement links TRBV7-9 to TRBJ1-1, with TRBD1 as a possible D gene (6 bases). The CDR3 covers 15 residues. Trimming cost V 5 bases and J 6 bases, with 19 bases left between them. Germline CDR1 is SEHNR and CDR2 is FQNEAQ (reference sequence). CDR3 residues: CASSLEGVYVSEAFF. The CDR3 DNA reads TGTGCCAGCAGCCTTGAGGGGGTTTACGTCTCTGAAGCTTTCTTT.

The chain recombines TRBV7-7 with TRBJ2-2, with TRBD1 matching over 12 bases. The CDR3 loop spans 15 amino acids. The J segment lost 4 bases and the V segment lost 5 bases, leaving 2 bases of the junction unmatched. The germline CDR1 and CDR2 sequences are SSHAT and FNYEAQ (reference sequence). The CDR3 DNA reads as TGTGCCAGCAGCCCGGGACAGGGGGCCACCGGGGAGCTGTTTTTT. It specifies CASSPGQGATGELFF.

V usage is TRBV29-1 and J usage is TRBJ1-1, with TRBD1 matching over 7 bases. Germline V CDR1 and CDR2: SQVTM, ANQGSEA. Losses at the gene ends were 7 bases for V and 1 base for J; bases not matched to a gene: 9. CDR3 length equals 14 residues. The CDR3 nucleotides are TGCAGCGCTGATTCGGGACAGAAGAACACTGAAGCTTTCTTT. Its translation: CSADSGQKNTEAFF.

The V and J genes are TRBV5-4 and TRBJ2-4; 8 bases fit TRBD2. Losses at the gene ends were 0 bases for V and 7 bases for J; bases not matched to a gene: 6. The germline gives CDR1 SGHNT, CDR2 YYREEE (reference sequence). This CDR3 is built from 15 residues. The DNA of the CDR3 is TGTGCCAGCAGCTTGGAGGGGACTAGATCGAACATTCAGTACTTC. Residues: CASSLEGTRSNIQYF.

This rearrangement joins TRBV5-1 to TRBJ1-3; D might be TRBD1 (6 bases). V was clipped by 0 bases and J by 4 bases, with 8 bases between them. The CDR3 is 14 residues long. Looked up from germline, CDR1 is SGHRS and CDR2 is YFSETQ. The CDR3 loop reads CASSLGDRGNTIYF. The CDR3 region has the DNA TGCGCCAGCAGCTTGGGCGACAGGGGAAACACCATATATTTT.

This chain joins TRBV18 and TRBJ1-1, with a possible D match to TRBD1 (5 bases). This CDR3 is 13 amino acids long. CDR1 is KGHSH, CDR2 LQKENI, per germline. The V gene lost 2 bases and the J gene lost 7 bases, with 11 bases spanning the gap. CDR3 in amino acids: CASSPLMGGEAFF. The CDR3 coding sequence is TGTGCCAGCTCACCATTGATGGGGGGTGAAGCTTTCTTT.

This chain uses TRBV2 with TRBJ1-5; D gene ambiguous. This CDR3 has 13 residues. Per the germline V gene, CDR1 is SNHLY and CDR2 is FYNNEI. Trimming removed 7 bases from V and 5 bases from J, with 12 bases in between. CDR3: CASKALKDQPQHF. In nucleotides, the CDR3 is TGTGCCAGCAAAGCCCTGAAAGATCAGCCCCAGCATTTT.

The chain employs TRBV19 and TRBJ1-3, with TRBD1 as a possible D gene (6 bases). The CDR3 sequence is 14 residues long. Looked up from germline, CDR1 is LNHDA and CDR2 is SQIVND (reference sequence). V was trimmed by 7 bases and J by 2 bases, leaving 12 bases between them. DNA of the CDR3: TGTGCCAGTAATAACAGGGTGGCTGGAAACACCATATATTTT. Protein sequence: CASNNRVAGNTIYF.

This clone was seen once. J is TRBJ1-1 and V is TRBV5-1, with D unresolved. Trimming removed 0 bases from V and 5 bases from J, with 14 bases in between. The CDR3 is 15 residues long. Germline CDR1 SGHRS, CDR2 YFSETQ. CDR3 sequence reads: CASSLAFTGRTEAFF. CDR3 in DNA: TGCGCCAGCAGCTTGGCCTTTACGGGGAGAACTGAAGCTTTCTTT.

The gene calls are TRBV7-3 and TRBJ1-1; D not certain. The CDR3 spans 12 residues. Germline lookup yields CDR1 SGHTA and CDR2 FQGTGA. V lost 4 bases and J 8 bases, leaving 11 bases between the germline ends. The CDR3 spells CASSSSSTEAFF. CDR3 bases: TGTGCCAGCAGCTCCTCTAGTACCGAAGCTTTCTTT. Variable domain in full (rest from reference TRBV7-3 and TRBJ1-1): GAGVSQTPSNKVTEKGKYVELRCDPISGHTALYWYRQSLGQGPEFLIYFQGTGAADDSGLPNDRFFAVRPEGSVSTLKIQRTERGDSAVYLCASSSSSTEAFFGQGTRLTVV.

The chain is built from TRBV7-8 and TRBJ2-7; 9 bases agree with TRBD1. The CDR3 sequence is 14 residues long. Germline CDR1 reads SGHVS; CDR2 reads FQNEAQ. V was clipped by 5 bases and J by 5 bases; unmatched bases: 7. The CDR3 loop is CASSPSWDRDEQYF. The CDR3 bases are TGTGCCAGCAGCCCTAGTTGGGACAGGGACGAGCAGTACTTC.

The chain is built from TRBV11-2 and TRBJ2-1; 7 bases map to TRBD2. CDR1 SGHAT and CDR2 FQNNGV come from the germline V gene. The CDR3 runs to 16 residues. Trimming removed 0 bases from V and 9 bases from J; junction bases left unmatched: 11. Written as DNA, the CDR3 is TGTGCCAGCAGCTTAGATCTGGGAGGGCCGTTTGGTGAGCAGTTCTTC. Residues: CASSLDLGGPFGEQFF.

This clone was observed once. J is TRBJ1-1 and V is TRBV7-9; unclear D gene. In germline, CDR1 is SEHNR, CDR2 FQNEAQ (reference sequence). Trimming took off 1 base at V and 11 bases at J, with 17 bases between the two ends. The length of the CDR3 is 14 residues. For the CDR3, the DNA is TGTGCCAGCAGCTTAGGAGCGGGGAAGCCGGAGGCTTTCTTT. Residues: CASSLGAGKPEAFF.

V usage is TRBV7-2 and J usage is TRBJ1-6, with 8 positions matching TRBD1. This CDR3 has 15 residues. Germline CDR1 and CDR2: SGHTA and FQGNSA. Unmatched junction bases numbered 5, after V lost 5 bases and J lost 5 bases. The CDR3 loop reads CASSPGQGHNSPLHF. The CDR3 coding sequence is TGTGCCAGCAGCCCCGGACAGGGTCATAATTCACCCCTCCACTTT.

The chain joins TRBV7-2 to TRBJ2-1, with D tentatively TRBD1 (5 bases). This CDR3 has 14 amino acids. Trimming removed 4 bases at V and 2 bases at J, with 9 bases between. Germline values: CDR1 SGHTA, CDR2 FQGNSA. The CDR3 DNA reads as TGTGCCAGCAGCTCCCAGGGCGCCTACAATGAGCAGTTCTTC. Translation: CASSSQGAYNEQFF.